Following are 21 T cell receptor beta chains from one sample sequenced in a study of T-cell reconstitution after alpha-beta-depleted transplantation in children. Unique molecular identifiers featured in how the TCRbeta library was prepared. TCRdb analysed the PCR reads with MiXCR anew, one entry per CDR3 protein. The table lists about 360,000 distinct CDR3 sequences, more than 10% of them singletons. The input for sequencing was PBMCs, taken from the stem cell graft. These receptors were obtained from a human donor who donated a stem cell graft to a child with Fanconi anemia.

This clonotype was recorded many times. The V and J genes are TRBV5-1 and TRBJ1-2; TRBD1 is a possible D gene (6 bases). V gave up 4 bases and J gave up 6 bases, with 16 bases separating them. Germline CDR1 and CDR2: SGHRS and YFSETQ. This CDR3 region has 14 residues. In nucleotides, the CDR3 is TGCGCCAGCAGCGTCAACAGGGAGGTGGATGGCTACACCTTC. Translating gives CASSVNREVDGYTF. Variable domain in full (rest from reference TRBV5-1 and TRBJ1-2): KAGVTQTPRYLIKTRGQQVTLSCSPISGHRSVSWYQQTPGQGLQFLFEYFSETQRNKGNFPGRFSGRQFSNSRSEMNVSTLELGDSALYLCASSVNREVDGYTFGSGTRLTVV.

This clonotype was recorded a few times. J is TRBJ2-5 and V is TRBV12-3 or TRBV12-4; a possible D gene is TRBD1 (6 bases). The V gene lost 2 bases and the J gene lost 2 bases, with 9 bases spanning the gap. This CDR3 has 14 residues. This chain's CDR3 is CASSLRGRQETQYF. The CDR3 DNA sequence: TGTGCCAGCAGTTTAAGGGGGAGACAAGAGACCCAGTACTTC.

This clonotype turned up a few times. V is TRBV5-1 and J is TRBJ2-1; TRBD1 might be the D (7 bases). Per germline, CDR1 SGHRS and CDR2 YFSETQ. The CDR3 is 15 residues long. Trimming pared 1 base from V and 3 bases from J, leaving 11 bases between. CDR3 loop: CASSLQGGDYNEQFF. As DNA, the CDR3 is TGCGCCAGCAGCTTGCAGGGGGGTGACTACAATGAGCAGTTCTTC.

This clonotype was observed a handful of times. V gene TRBV5-1 combines with J gene TRBJ2-3, with D unclear. The V end was cut by 6 bases, the J end by 2 bases, with 13 bases between. From germline, CDR1 is SGHRS and CDR2 YFSETQ. The CDR3 is 14 amino acids. As DNA, the CDR3 is TGCGCCAGCAACAAGGGTGGGCACACAGATACGCAGTATTTT. This translates into CASNKGGHTDTQYF. The whole variable domain, filled in from reference TRBV5-1 and TRBJ2-3, reads KAGVTQTPRYLIKTRGQQVTLSCSPISGHRSVSWYQQTPGQGLQFLFEYFSETQRNKGNFPGRFSGRQFSNSRSEMNVSTLELGDSALYLCASNKGGHTDTQYFGPGTRLTVL.

V is TRBV4-3 and J is TRBJ2-3; 9 bases line up with TRBD2. This CDR3 has 18 amino acids. Germline V gives CDR1 LGHNA, CDR2 YSLEER. Trimming at V came to 0 bases and at J to 5 bases, leaving 12 bases not matched to a gene. This CDR3 reads CASSQEAIAGATKDTQYF. The CDR3 nucleotides are TGCGCCAGCAGCCAAGAGGCAATAGCGGGGGCCACAAAAGATACGCAGTATTTT.

The V and J genes are TRBV7-2 and TRBJ2-1, with D uncertain. This CDR3 comprises 13 residues. V lost 5 bases and J 0 bases, leaving 5 bases between the germline ends. CDR1 and CDR2 from the germline V gene are SGHTA and FQGNSA. The CDR3 DNA follows: TGTGCCAGCAGCGAAAGCTCCTACAATGAGCAGTTCTTC. This codes for CASSESSYNEQFF.

This clonotype was counted a few times. The chain carries TRBV20-1 and TRBJ2-1, with D perhaps being TRBD1 or TRBD2 (6 bases each). This CDR3 is 15 amino acids long. V lost 3 bases to trimming and J lost 10 bases, with 22 bases between them. Germline V gene lookup returns CDR1 DFQATT and CDR2 SNEGSKA (reference sequence). CDR3 nucleotide sequence: TGCAGTGCTAGCGGGGACTCCTTCGAAAGGGGGGAGCAGTTCTTC. This encodes CSASGDSFERGEQFF.

This clonotype turned up a few times. This chain uses TRBV28 with TRBJ1-5; D is possibly TRBD1 (5 bases). The germline V and J ends were trimmed by 6 bases and 9 bases, with 12 bases remaining between them. The CDR3 contains 12 residues. Germline V CDR1 and CDR2: MDHEN, SYDVKM. The CDR3 is CASRVQASPQHF. In DNA, the CDR3 is TGTGCCAGCAGAGTACAGGCGTCGCCCCAGCATTTT.

This clonotype was recorded at least ten times. The chain is built from TRBV6-6 and TRBJ1-2; D gene uncertain. CDR1 is MNHNY and CDR2 is SVGAGI in the germline V gene (reference sequence). Between the trimmed V and J ends, which lost 2 bases and 2 bases, there was a span of 0 bases. The CDR3 has 11 amino acids. CDR3 loop: CASSYNYGYTF. The CDR3 DNA reads as TGTGCCAGCAGTTACAACTATGGCTACACCTTC.

This chain's CDR3 is CATSRENNSPLHF. In DNA form, the CDR3 reads TGTGCCACCAGCAGAGAGAACAATTCACCCCTCCACTTT. The gene calls are TRBV15 and TRBJ1-6; no firm D call. This CDR3 has 13 residues. V shed 0 bases and J shed 7 bases, with 4 bases lying between them. Germline assignment: CDR1 LNHNV and CDR2 YYDKDF (reference sequence). Drawing the rest from reference TRBV15 and TRBJ1-6, the complete variable domain is DAMVIQNPRYQVTQFGKPVTLSCSQTLNHNVMYWYQQKSSQAPKLLFHYYDKDFNNEADTPDNFQSRRPNTSFCFLDIRSPGLGDTAMYLCATSRENNSPLHFGNGTRLTVT.

This clonotype showed up many times. The chain carries TRBV27 and TRBJ2-7, with D maybe TRBD1 (5 bases). The germline V gene has CDR1 MNHEY and CDR2 SMNVEV (reference sequence). V was shortened by 2 bases and J by 6 bases, with 17 bases between the two germline ends. The CDR3 totals 15 residues. This CDR3 is CASSLNSGASGEQYV. Written as DNA, the CDR3 is TGTGCCAGCAGTTTAAATAGTGGGGCAAGTGGCGAGCAGTACGTC.

The V gene is TRBV5-1, the J gene TRBJ2-2; 7 nucleotides line up with TRBD1. CDR1 and CDR2 from the germline V gene are SGHRS and YFSETQ. Trimming at V came to 4 bases and at J to 6 bases, leaving 6 bases not matched to a gene. The CDR3 is 14 residues long. The CDR3 loop reads CASSPKTGAGELFF. CDR3 DNA: TGCGCCAGCAGCCCAAAAACAGGGGCCGGGGAGCTGTTTTTT.

There are a few counts of this clonotype. The rearrangement joins TRBV11-2 to TRBJ1-1, with 9 bases identical to TRBD1. Germline V gene data show CDR1 as SGHAT and CDR2 as FQNNGV. This CDR3 spans 15 amino acids. V lost 4 bases, J lost 0 bases, and 3 bases stayed unmatched. The CDR3 nucleotides are TGTGCCAGCAGCTCCCGGGACAGGGTGAACACTGAAGCTTTCTTT. Its protein is CASSSRDRVNTEAFF.

The genes are TRBV7-7 and TRBJ2-1; D is undetermined. The germline gives CDR1 SSHAT, CDR2 FNYEAQ (reference sequence). The CDR3 length is 13 residues. With 3 bases removed from V and 4 bases from J, the gap between germline ends came to 7 bases. CDR3 bases: TGTGCCAGCAGCTTCAACAGTTACAATGAGCAGTTCTTC. This sequence encodes CASSFNSYNEQFF. Using reference TRBV7-7 and TRBJ2-1 for the parts outside the CDR3, the full variable domain is GAGVSQSPRYKVTKRGQDVTLRCDPISSHATLYWYQQALGQGPEFLTYFNYEAQPDKSGLPSDRFSAERPEGSISTLTIQRTEQRDSAMYRCASSFNSYNEQFFGPGTRLTVL.

The chain couples TRBV11-2 to TRBJ2-7; D is unresolved. Per germline, CDR1 SGHAT and CDR2 FQNNGV. The CDR3 length is 15 residues. Trimming stripped 3 bases from V and 3 bases from J, with 15 bases between. CDR3: CASSFSSDLFYEQYV. CDR3 bases: TGTGCCAGCAGCTTTTCTTCGGATCTATTCTACGAGCAGTACGTC.

This chain links TRBV9 with TRBJ2-3; 9 nucleotides match TRBD2. This CDR3 has 16 amino acids. With 1 base clipped from V and 2 bases from J, the junction kept 5 bases outside the gene matches. In germline, CDR1 is SGDLS, CDR2 YYNGEE. CDR3 DNA sequence: TGTGCCAGCAGCGTAAGCCCTAGCGGGGCCACAGATACGCAGTATTTT. It is translated as CASSVSPSGATDTQYF.

In its sample, this clonotype was seen a few times. The V and J genes are TRBV10-1 and TRBJ2-1, with TRBD2 identical over 7 bases. CDR1 is WNHNN and CDR2 is SYGVQD in the germline V gene (reference sequence). The CDR3 is made up of 14 amino acids. With 2 bases clipped from V and 7 bases from J, the junction kept 5 bases outside the gene matches. The CDR3, as DNA: TGCGCCAGCAGTGAGGGAGCGGGGAAGAATGAGCAGTTCTTC. It codes for CASSEGAGKNEQFF.

This clonotype was found once. The chain couples TRBV7-2 to TRBJ2-2; 9 nucleotides match TRBD1. The length of the CDR3 is 16 residues. Germline loops: CDR1 SGHTA, CDR2 FQGNSA. Trimming cost V 1 base and J 5 bases; bases outside gene matches: 5. DNA of the CDR3: TGTGCCAGCAGCTTAGGGGGACAGGGCACTACCGGGGAGCTGTTTTTT. As protein: CASSLGGQGTTGELFF.

Only a few counts were recorded for this clonotype. The chain joins TRBV3-1 to TRBJ2-7; TRBD1 matches 11 bases. The CDR3 length is 15 residues. The V gene's germline CDR1 is LGHDT and CDR2 YNNKEL (reference sequence). V was clipped by 6 bases and J by 2 bases; unmatched bases: 6. For the CDR3, the DNA is TGTGCCAGCAGGCTGGGACAGGGGGACACCTACGAGCAGTACTTC. This encodes CASRLGQGDTYEQYF.

The chain is built from TRBV7-9 and TRBJ1-1; possibly TRBD1 for D (5 bases). V lost 2 bases, J lost 4 bases, and 11 bases lay in between. Per the germline V gene, CDR1 is SEHNR and CDR2 is FQNEAQ (reference sequence). The CDR3 runs to 14 residues. In nucleotides, the CDR3 is TGTGCCAGCAGCTTATATGACAGACCCACTGAAGCTTTCTTT. Encoded protein: CASSLYDRPTEAFF. The whole variable domain, filled in from reference TRBV7-9 and TRBJ1-1, reads DTGVSQNPRHKITKRGQNVTFRCDPISEHNRLYWYRQTLGQGPEFLTYFQNEAQLEKSRLLSDRFSAERPKGSFSTLEIQRTEQGDSAMYLCASSLYDRPTEAFFGQGTRLTVV.

The chain employs TRBV5-1 and TRBJ2-3, with 9 bases identical to TRBD2. Looked up from germline, CDR1 is SGHRS and CDR2 is YFSETQ. Trimming took 2 bases from V and 2 from J; bases not matched to a gene: 6. This CDR3 contains 16 residues. The CDR3 region has the DNA TGCGCCAGCAGCTTAGGACTAGCGCGGGTCACAGATACGCAGTATTTT. Protein: CASSLGLARVTDTQYF.